The 24 T cell receptor beta chains listed next were all sequenced from one sample in a study of memory CD4+ T cells and cytomegalovirus serostatus. The sort gate was single viable CD3+CD4+CD8-CD45RO+ cells for memory CD4+ T cells. Data came from immunoSEQ multiplex PCR; TCRdb stores just in-frame clones and leaves some out. The sample lists about 44,000 clones, 76% seen once, with about 2.1% in the top ten. Sequences were obtained from memory CD4+ T cells from blood. All receptors come from an adult in good health and CMV-seronegative.

This clone has only one observation. This chain uses TRBV5-1 with TRBJ2-2, with 9 bases aligning to TRBD1. Germline-derived CDR1 and CDR2 are SGHRS and YFSETQ. Trimming took 1 base from V and 7 from J; bases not matched to a gene: 5. The CDR3 is made up of 15 amino acids. The CDR3, as DNA: TGCGCCAGCAGCTTGCGGGCGGACAGGGGCGGGGAGCTGTTTTTT. Amino acid sequence: CASSLRADRGGELFF.

The V and J genes are TRBV5-1 and TRBJ2-6; D gene uncertain. Germline CDR1 SGHRS, CDR2 YFSETQ. This CDR3 has 17 residues. Trimming cost V 0 bases and J 1 base, with 11 bases left between them. The CDR3 region has the DNA TGCGCCAGCAGCTTGGCCGGCCACAGATCTGGGGCCAACGTCCTGACTTTC. Translating gives CASSLAGHRSGANVLTF. Filled out from reference TRBV5-1 and TRBJ2-6, the complete variable domain reads KAGVTQTPRYLIKTRGQQVTLSCSPISGHRSVSWYQQTPGQGLQFLFEYFSETQRNKGNFPGRFSGRQFSNSRSEMNVSTLELGDSALYLCASSLAGHRSGANVLTFGAGSRLTVL.

This clone was counted a few times. This chain links TRBV29-1 with TRBJ2-2, with D perhaps matching TRBD1 or TRBD2 (5 bases each). V was shortened by 4 bases and J by 1 base, with 13 bases between the two germline ends. Looked up from germline, CDR1 is SQVTM and CDR2 is ANQGSEA. The CDR3 covers 15 residues. Here the CDR3 reads CSVGVGAGNTGELFF. Here the CDR3 DNA reads TGCAGCGTTGGCGTCGGGGCGGGGAACACCGGGGAGCTGTTTTTT.

The rearrangement links TRBV30 to TRBJ1-6, with D maybe TRBD1 (5 bases). V lost 1 base to trimming and J lost 0 bases, with 7 bases between them. Germline lookup yields CDR1 GTSNPN and CDR2 SVGIG (reference sequence). The CDR3 runs to 15 residues. CDR3 region: CAWSGQSSYNSPLHF. The CDR3 DNA reads TGTGCCTGGAGTGGACAGAGCTCCTATAATTCACCCCTCCACTTT.

The CDR3 DNA sequence: TGTGCCAGCAGCTGGACAGGGACCACTAATGAAAAACTGTTTTTT. Its translation: CASSWTGTTNEKLFF. The chain couples TRBV11-3 to TRBJ1-4, with TRBD1 identical over 8 bases. The V and J ends lost 4 bases and 2 bases, in that order; junction bases with no gene match: 3. This CDR3 spans 15 amino acids. Germline loops: CDR1 SGHNT, CDR2 YENEEA.

Regarding this clone: The sample holds other DNA sequences that translate to the same CDR3. This chain connects TRBV2 to TRBJ1-6; D unresolved. CDR1 is SNHLY, CDR2 FYNNEI, per germline. The CDR3 runs to 14 residues. Trimming shortened V by 6 bases and J by 7 bases, and 13 bases separated the two germline ends. CDR3 in amino acids: CASSEVGDNSPLHF. The DNA of the CDR3 is TGTGCCAGCAGCGAGGTGGGTGACAATTCACCCCTCCACTTT.

This clone was seen a handful of times. The CDR3 DNA reads as TGTGCTAGTGGTTTGGTACTTCCCGGGGAGCTGTTTTTT. Translated: CASGLVLPGELFF. The J gene is TRBJ2-2, the V gene TRBV12-5; no firm D call. This CDR3 has 13 amino acids. V lost 0 bases, J lost 6 bases, and 5 bases lay in between. Germline CDR1 LGHNT, CDR2 FRNRAP. The full variable domain, its missing parts supplied by reference TRBV12-5 and TRBJ2-2, is DARVTQTPRHKVTEMGQEVTMRCQPILGHNTVFWYRQTMMQGLELLAYFRNRAPLDDSGMPKDRFSAEMPDATLATLKIQPSEPRDSAVYFCASGLVLPGELFFGEGSRLTVL.

The rearrangement links TRBV6-5 to TRBJ1-2; no clear D gene. V was pared by 2 bases and J by 4 bases, with 8 bases between. The CDR3 has 13 amino acids. Per germline, CDR1 MNHEY and CDR2 SVGAGI. In DNA, the CDR3 is TGTGCCAGCAGTTACGGGAGTAGCTATGGCTACACCTTC. This gives the protein CASSYGSSYGYTF.

The chain links TRBV18 to TRBJ1-2, with a weak D call TRBD1 (6 bases). The germline V gene has CDR1 KGHSH and CDR2 LQKENI. Trimming pared 3 bases from V and 8 bases from J, leaving 13 bases between. The CDR3 consists of 13 residues. The CDR3 coding sequence is TGTGCCAGCTCACCGTCCGGGGGCTACGGCTACACCTTC. Translation: CASSPSGGYGYTF.

This chain joins TRBV6-1 and TRBJ1-1, with D tentatively TRBD1 (6 bases). CDR1 and CDR2 from the germline V gene are MNHNS and SASEGT. The CDR3 loop spans 14 amino acids. The V and J ends lost 6 bases and 6 bases respectively, with 17 bases between them. The DNA for the CDR3 is TGTGCCAGCAGCGTTAGGGGGTCTAGCGCTGAAGCTTTCTTT. Amino acids: CASSVRGSSAEAFF.

V usage is TRBV14 and J usage is TRBJ2-7; 7 bases match TRBD1. CDR1 and CDR2 (germline): SGHDN, FVKESK. The V gene end was trimmed by 4 bases and the J gene end by 0 bases; junction bases not matched to a gene: 3. The CDR3 has 14 amino acids. The CDR3 bases are TGTGCCAGCAGCCGCTACAGGGGCTCCTACGAGCAGTACTTC. The encoded protein is CASSRYRGSYEQYF.

This chain connects TRBV28 to TRBJ1-4; 7 bases align to TRBD1. The V gene's germline CDR1 is MDHEN and CDR2 SYDVKM. The CDR3 has 15 amino acids. The V gene end was trimmed by 6 bases and the J gene end by 0 bases; junction bases not matched to a gene: 4. The CDR3 here is CASSHGQATNEKLFF. CDR3 bases: TGTGCCAGCAGCCACGGACAGGCAACTAATGAAAAACTGTTTTTT. Variable domain in full (rest from reference TRBV28 and TRBJ1-4): DVKVTQSSRYLVKRTGEKVFLECVQDMDHENMFWYRQDPGLGLRLIYFSYDVKMKEKGDIPEGYSVSREKKERFSLILESASTNQTSMYLCASSHGQATNEKLFFGSGTQLSVL.

The chain has TRBV15 and TRBJ1-3; TRBD1 is a possible D gene (6 bases). Trimming took off 3 bases at V and 0 bases at J, with 15 bases between the two ends. There are 17 residues in the CDR3. CDR1 and CDR2 from the germline V gene are LNHNV and YYDKDF (reference sequence). Written as DNA, the CDR3 is TGTGCCACCAGCAGCGCGTACAGGGACTACTCTGGAAACACCATATATTTT. This translates into CATSSAYRDYSGNTIYF.

There are a few counts of this clone. V gene TRBV18 combines with J gene TRBJ1-1; D is unclear. CDR1 is KGHSH and CDR2 is LQKENI in the germline V gene. This CDR3 region has 12 residues. The ends were cut back, 4 bases at V and 3 bases at J, with 6 bases in the middle. CDR3 in DNA: TGTGCCAGCTCACGTGCCTACACTGAAGCTTTCTTT. This gives the protein CASSRAYTEAFF.

The genes are TRBV7-3 and TRBJ2-3; 8 nucleotides match TRBD1. Per the germline V gene, CDR1 is SGHTA and CDR2 is FQGTGA. The CDR3 loop spans 17 amino acids. The V gene end was trimmed by 5 bases and the J gene end by 1 base; junction bases not matched to a gene: 11. The CDR3 sequence is CASSPSPPGQGTDTQYF. The DNA for the CDR3 is TGTGCCAGCAGCCCTAGCCCTCCGGGACAGGGCACAGATACGCAGTATTTT.

This clone was found a few times. V is TRBV29-1 and J is TRBJ1-3, with no clear D. Trimming stripped 3 bases from V and 4 bases from J, with 7 bases between. Germline V CDR1 and CDR2: SQVTM, ANQGSEA. The CDR3 loop spans 12 amino acids. In DNA form, the CDR3 reads TGCAGCGTTGATGACCGCGGAAACACCATATATTTT. Its translation: CSVDDRGNTIYF.

The chain combines TRBV9 with TRBJ1-1; D is uncertain. CDR3 length: 18 residues. CDR1 and CDR2 (germline): SGDLS, YYNGEE. Between the trimmed V and J ends, which lost 0 bases and 1 base, there was a span of 19 bases. CDR3 residues: CASSVEPGGGWKNTEAFF. The CDR3 bases are TGTGCCAGCAGCGTAGAACCCGGAGGTGGGTGGAAGAACACTGAAGCTTTCTTT. Variable domain in full (rest from reference TRBV9 and TRBJ1-1): DSGVTQTPKHLITATGQRVTLRCSPRSGDLSVYWYQQSLDQGLQFLIQYYNGEERAKGNILERFSAQQFPDLHSELNLSSLELGDSALYFCASSVEPGGGWKNTEAFFGQGTRLTVV.

V gene TRBV6-9 combines with J gene TRBJ1-2; no firm D call. The V end was cut by 9 bases, the J end by 5 bases, with 10 bases between. Germline assignment: CDR1 MNHGY and CDR2 SVAAGI. The CDR3 is 11 amino acids. Written as DNA, the CDR3 is TGTGCCAGTCTCCGAAGGTATGGCTACACCTTC. Translation gives CASLRRYGYTF.

This clone was observed a single time. The chain uses TRBV5-1 and TRBJ1-6; D is ambiguous. Per germline, CDR1 SGHRS and CDR2 YFSETQ. The CDR3 runs to 12 residues. Trimming took 0 bases from V and 8 from J, leaving 3 bases between them. The CDR3 nucleotides are TGCGCCAGCAGCTTGGCCGATTCACCCCTCCACTTT. It encodes CASSLADSPLHF.

The chain couples TRBV19 to TRBJ1-5; no clear D gene. Per germline, CDR1 LNHDA and CDR2 SQIVND (reference sequence). The length of the CDR3 is 14 residues. Trimming left V 4 bases short and J 6 bases short, with 13 bases between. Here the CDR3 reads CASSTTRSGQPQHF. The CDR3, as DNA: TGTGCCAGTAGTACAACTCGATCAGGTCAGCCCCAGCATTTT. The full variable domain, with the rest looked up from reference TRBV19 and TRBJ1-5, is DGGITQSPKYLFRKEGQNVTLSCEQNLNHDAMYWYRQDPGQGLRLIYYSQIVNDFQKGDIAEGYSVSREKKESFPLTVTSAQKNPTAFYLCASSTTRSGQPQHFGDGTRLSIL.

This rearrangement joins TRBV25-1 to TRBJ2-6, with D unclear. CDR1 MGHDK and CDR2 SYGVNS come from the germline V gene. V lost 0 bases, J lost 4 bases, and 10 bases lay in between. The CDR3 is made up of 16 amino acids. CDR3 amino acids: CASSEYGRIGANVLTF. As DNA, the CDR3 is TGTGCCAGCAGTGAATATGGAAGGATAGGGGCCAACGTCCTGACTTTC. The whole variable domain, remainder taken from reference TRBV25-1 and TRBJ2-6, is EADIYQTPRYLVIGTGKKITLECSQTMGHDKMYWYQQDPGMELHLIHYSYGVNSTEKGDLSSESTVSRIRTEHFPLTLESARPSHTSQYLCASSEYGRIGANVLTFGAGSRLTVL.

This clone was seen just once. DNA for the CDR3: TGCAGCGTTGTAGTGGGTTCCACTGAAGCTTTCTTT. The encoded protein is CSVVVGSTEAFF. This chain uses TRBV29-1 with TRBJ1-1; D unclear. The CDR3 consists of 12 residues. Trimming left V 4 bases short and J 4 bases short, with 10 bases between. CDR1 and CDR2 from the germline V gene are SQVTM and ANQGSEA.

The rearrangement links TRBV6-6 to TRBJ2-1; 9 nucleotides match TRBD1. The CDR3 runs to 15 residues. Trimming removed 7 bases from V and 9 bases from J; junction bases left unmatched: 13. Germline V CDR1 and CDR2: MNHNY, SVGAGI (reference sequence). The CDR3: CASTPGTGTLSEQFF. The CDR3 nucleotides are TGTGCCAGCACCCCCGGGACAGGGACCCTCAGTGAGCAGTTCTTC.

V and J are TRBV5-1 and TRBJ2-3; 8 positions agree with TRBD1. CDR3 length equals 16 residues. Trimming cost V 2 bases and J 4 bases; bases outside gene matches: 9. The germline gives CDR1 SGHRS, CDR2 YFSETQ. DNA of the CDR3: TGCGCCAGCAGCTTTACCGACAGGGGTCCAGCAGATACGCAGTATTTT. It specifies CASSFTDRGPADTQYF.